These 19 T cell receptor beta chains were sequenced from one sample in a study of blood T cell repertoires in COVID-19. Profiled with immunoSEQ multiplex PCR; TCRdb holds only in-frame clones, not every one. This sample has more than 110,000 clones, with 77% found just once. Sequencing input: peripheral blood. These receptors were collected from a woman between 50 and 59 years old with active or convalescent COVID-19.

The sample holds one count of this clone. The chain links TRBV19 to TRBJ1-1; D is ambiguous. Deletions cut 10 bases from V and 5 bases from J, with 20 bases between. Germline CDR1 and CDR2: LNHDA and SQIVND (reference sequence). The CDR3 spans 14 residues. CDR3 nucleotides: TGTGCCACGATCCATGAGGCGGCAAAGACTGAAGCTTTCTTT. Translation: CATIHEAAKTEAFF.

The V call is TRBV28, the J call TRBJ1-1, with unresolved D. Germline V gene data show CDR1 as MDHEN and CDR2 as SYDVKM. This CDR3 has 12 amino acids. V was clipped by 7 bases and J by 7 bases, with 13 bases between them. The DNA of the CDR3 is TGTGCCAGCAACTCGTATTCGGGTGAAGCTTTCTTT. This encodes CASNSYSGEAFF.

The chain joins TRBV19 to TRBJ2-3, with 11 bases aligning to TRBD2. The CDR3 sequence is 14 residues long. The germline V gene has CDR1 LNHDA and CDR2 SQIVND (reference sequence). Trimming at V came to 4 bases and at J to 7 bases, leaving 4 bases not matched to a gene. The CDR3 coding sequence is TGTGCCAGTAGTACCACTAGCGGGGGTAATACGCAGTATTTT. This codes for CASSTTSGGNTQYF.

The chain links TRBV5-6 to TRBJ1-6; 10 bases agree with TRBD1. CDR1 is SGHDT, CDR2 YYEEEE, per germline. V was clipped by 4 bases and J by 10 bases; unmatched bases: 5. The CDR3 has 14 residues. CDR3 protein: CASSRDRGRSPLHF. The CDR3 DNA is TGTGCCAGCAGCCGGGACAGGGGTCGGTCACCCCTCCACTTT.

The chain employs TRBV6-1 and TRBJ1-1; D not resolved. V lost 2 bases, J lost 7 bases, and 11 bases lay in between. The CDR3 runs to 13 residues. In germline, CDR1 is MNHNS, CDR2 SASEGT. The CDR3 protein is CASSELVESEAFF. CDR3 nucleotides: TGTGCCAGCAGTGAATTGGTTGAGAGTGAAGCTTTCTTT.

A single count supports this clone. CDR3 DNA sequence: TGTGCCAGTACCAAGGGGGTAGTGGGGAGCAATCAGCCCCAGCATTTT. Its protein is CASTKGVVGSNQPQHF. The chain couples TRBV19 to TRBJ1-5, with D perhaps matching TRBD1 (6 bases). CDR3 length equals 16 residues. CDR1 is LNHDA, CDR2 SQIVND, per germline (reference sequence). V gave up 7 bases and J gave up 1 base, with 17 bases separating them.

The chain has TRBV5-1 and TRBJ2-7, with 9 bases that match TRBD2. After removal of 4 bases from V and 0 bases from J, the junction contained 5 bases not matched to a gene. The CDR3 totals 15 residues. The germline CDR1 and CDR2 sequences are SGHRS and YFSETQ. CDR3 in DNA: TGCGCCAGCAGCACCTTAGCGGGGGTCTCCTACGAGCAGTACTTC. It yields the protein CASSTLAGVSYEQYF.

The genes are TRBV19 and TRBJ2-5; 10 nucleotides match TRBD1. J gave up 4 bases and V 6 bases, and 8 bases lay outside the gene matches. This CDR3 is built from 15 residues. The germline V gene encodes CDR1 LNHDA and CDR2 SQIVND (reference sequence). The CDR3 nucleotides read TGTGCCAGTAGCCCGGGACAGGGGTTTGTAGAGACCCAGTACTTC. Amino acid sequence: CASSPGQGFVETQYF.

The rearrangement joins TRBV19 to TRBJ1-2; the match to TRBD1 covers 11 bases. In germline, CDR1 is LNHDA, CDR2 SQIVND (reference sequence). V lost 3 bases, J lost 3 bases, and 3 bases stayed unmatched. This CDR3 region has 15 residues. The CDR3 coding sequence is TGTGCCAGTAGTATTTGGACAGGGGGCTACTATGGCTACACCTTC. It translates to CASSIWTGGYYGYTF.

The chain has TRBV2 and TRBJ2-1, with 11 bases identical to TRBD2. Trimming took 3 bases from V and 15 from J; bases not matched to a gene: 7. This CDR3 contains 13 residues. In germline, CDR1 is SNHLY, CDR2 FYNNEI. CDR3 DNA sequence: TGTGCCAGCAGTGATACTTCCGGGACTAGCGGGTTCTTC. Its translation: CASSDTSGTSGFF.

The chain links TRBV5-1 to TRBJ1-6, with D perhaps matching TRBD1 (6 bases). With 5 bases removed from V and 6 bases from J, the gap between germline ends came to 18 bases. The CDR3 length is 16 residues. Germline CDR1 and CDR2: SGHRS and YFSETQ. CDR3 amino acids: CASSVGPQGTNSPLHF. The DNA of the CDR3 is TGCGCCAGCAGTGTCGGCCCTCAGGGGACTAATTCACCCCTCCACTTT.

The chain recombines TRBV21-1 with TRBJ2-3; no DNA check was done on the table's D call, TRBD2. TRBV21-1 is termed a pseudogene. The CDR3 has 17 amino acids. The CDR3 sequence is CASSFKGLAGAVDTQYF. CDR3 sequence (DNA): TGTGCCAGCAGCTTTAAGGGGCTAGCGGGAGCGGTAGATACGCAGTATTTT.

Many counts were recorded for this clone. The rearrangement joins TRBV5-6 to TRBJ2-2, with D possibly TRBD2 on 6 matching bases. This CDR3 is 16 amino acids long. Germline CDR1 is SGHDT and CDR2 is YYEEEE. The V end lost 3 bases, the J end lost 1 base, and 13 bases lay between the germline ends. This CDR3 is CASSSQTGGNTGELFF. CDR3 bases: TGTGCCAGCAGCTCCCAAACCGGGGGGAACACCGGGGAGCTGTTTTTT.

In nucleotides, the CDR3 is TGTGCCAGCAGCGTACAAGGACAGTGGGCTGGAAACACCATATATTTT. Encoded protein: CASSVQGQWAGNTIYF. The chain employs TRBV9 and TRBJ1-3, with D tentatively TRBD1 (6 bases). The CDR3 totals 16 residues. The germline V gene has CDR1 SGDLS and CDR2 YYNGEE. Trimming cost V 1 base and J 2 bases, with 13 bases left between them. The full variable domain, rest sourced from reference TRBV9 and TRBJ1-3, is DSGVTQTPKHLITATGQRVTLRCSPRSGDLSVYWYQQSLDQGLQFLIQYYNGEERAKGNILERFSAQQFPDLHSELNLSSLELGDSALYFCASSVQGQWAGNTIYFGEGSWLTVV.

The genes are TRBV11-3 and TRBJ2-2; weak D call: TRBD2 (6 bases). Trimming pared 4 bases from V and 7 bases from J, leaving 13 bases between. Germline V lookup: CDR1 SGHNT, CDR2 YENEEA. The CDR3 is made up of 14 amino acids. CDR3 coding DNA: TGTGCCAGCAGCTCAGGCGGGATTGTCGGGGAGCTGTTTTTT. Protein: CASSSGGIVGELFF.

J is TRBJ1-2 and V is TRBV10-2; TRBD1 matches at 9 bases. The CDR3 is 14 residues long. Germline V gene data show CDR1 as WSHSY and CDR2 as SAAADI. V lost 5 bases and J lost 2; bases outside the gene matches: 3. This CDR3 reads CASSTGGPNYGYTF. CDR3 DNA: TGCGCCAGCAGTACAGGGGGCCCCAACTATGGCTACACCTTC.

The chain joins TRBV27 to TRBJ2-7; 9 positions agree with TRBD2. V shed 5 bases, J shed 5 bases, and the junction held 13 bases outside the gene matches. Germline CDR1 and CDR2: MNHEY and SMNVEV (reference sequence). CDR3 length: 16 amino acids. CDR3 region: CASSPETSGYPHEQYF. For the CDR3, the DNA is TGTGCCAGCAGTCCAGAGACTAGCGGCTACCCCCACGAGCAGTACTTC.

This chain links TRBV7-2 with TRBJ1-5; D gene unclear. The CDR3 runs 15 residues. Germline loops: CDR1 SGHTA, CDR2 FQGNSA. V was trimmed by 3 bases and J by 4 bases, leaving 13 bases between them. In DNA form, the CDR3 reads TGTGCCAGCAGCTTTAGCGGGTCGGGGAATCAGCCCCAGCATTTT. Protein: CASSFSGSGNQPQHF.

This sequence joins TRBV7-2 and TRBJ1-1, with D unclear. The V gene's germline CDR1 is SGHTA and CDR2 FQGNSA. Trimming took off 6 bases at V and 5 bases at J, with 13 bases between the two ends. The CDR3 loop spans 13 amino acids. This CDR3 reads CASSLKAGTEAFF. The DNA of the CDR3 is TGTGCCAGCAGTCTCAAGGCGGGGACTGAAGCTTTCTTT. The full variable domain, rest sourced from reference TRBV7-2 and TRBJ1-1, is GAGVSQSPSNKVTEKGKDVELRCDPISGHTALYWYRQSLGQGLEFLIYFQGNSAPDKSGLPSDRFSAERTGGSVSTLTIQRTQQEDSAVYLCASSLKAGTEAFFGQGTRLTVV.